The clone carrying this T cell receptor (beta chain) was seen a handful of times. The data were taken from a study of CD8 T cells in ankylosing spondylitis. TCRdb re-called the 5' RACE reads with MiXCR, one entry per CDR3 protein. The sample shows some 250,000 distinct CDR3 sequences, 24% of them seen only once. The CDR3 runs to 16 residues. CDR1 and CDR2 (germline): DFQATT, SNEGSKA (reference sequence). V gave up 3 bases and J gave up 5 bases; unmatched junction bases: 11. The source is a male donor with ankylosing spondylitis or in good health (not recorded which). This chain joins TRBV20-1 and TRBJ2-1; 9 bases are a match to TRBD2. The sample taken for sequencing was blood, either unsorted or a sorted T cell fraction (not recorded which). The CDR3 reads CSASDELAGTHNEQFF. The DNA of the CDR3 is TGCAGTGCTAGTGACGAGCTAGCGGGGACTCACAATGAGCAGTTCTTC.